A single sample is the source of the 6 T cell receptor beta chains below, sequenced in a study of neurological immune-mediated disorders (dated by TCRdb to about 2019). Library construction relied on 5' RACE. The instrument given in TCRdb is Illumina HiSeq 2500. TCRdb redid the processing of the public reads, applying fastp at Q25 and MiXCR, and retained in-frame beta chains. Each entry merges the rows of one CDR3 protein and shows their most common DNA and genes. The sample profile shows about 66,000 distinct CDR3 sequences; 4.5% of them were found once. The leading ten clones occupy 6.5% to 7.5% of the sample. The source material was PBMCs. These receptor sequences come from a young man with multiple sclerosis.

The CDR3 DNA reads TGTGCCAGTAGTACCCCCCTCACAGGGAATGCTTTCTTT. Its translation is CASSTPLTGNAFF. The chain carries TRBV19 and TRBJ1-1; D possibly corresponds to TRBD1 (6 bases). Looked up from germline, CDR1 is LNHDA and CDR2 is SQIVND (reference sequence). Trimming pared 4 bases from V and 11 bases from J, leaving 17 bases between. This CDR3 is built from 13 residues.

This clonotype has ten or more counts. Here the CDR3 reads CSVVSGSQAFF. In DNA form, the CDR3 reads TGCAGCGTTGTATCGGGCAGTCAAGCTTTCTTT. The chain has TRBV29-1 and TRBJ1-1; no clear D. CDR1 and CDR2 (germline): SQVTM, ANQGSEA. This CDR3 has 11 amino acids. V dropped 4 bases and J dropped 9 bases, with 12 bases sitting between them.

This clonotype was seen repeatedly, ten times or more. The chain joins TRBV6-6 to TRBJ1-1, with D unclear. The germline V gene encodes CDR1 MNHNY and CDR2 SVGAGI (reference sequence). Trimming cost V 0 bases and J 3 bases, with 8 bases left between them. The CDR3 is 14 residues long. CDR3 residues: CASSYSGSHTEAFF. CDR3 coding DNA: TGTGCCAGCAGTTACTCTGGCAGCCACACTGAAGCTTTCTTT.

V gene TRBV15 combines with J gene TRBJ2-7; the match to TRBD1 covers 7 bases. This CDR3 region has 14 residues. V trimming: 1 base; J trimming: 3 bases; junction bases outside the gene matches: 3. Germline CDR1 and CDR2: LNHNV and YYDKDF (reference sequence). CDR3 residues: CATSRVGTDYEQYV. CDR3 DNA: TGTGCCACCAGCAGAGTTGGGACAGACTACGAGCAGTACGTC.

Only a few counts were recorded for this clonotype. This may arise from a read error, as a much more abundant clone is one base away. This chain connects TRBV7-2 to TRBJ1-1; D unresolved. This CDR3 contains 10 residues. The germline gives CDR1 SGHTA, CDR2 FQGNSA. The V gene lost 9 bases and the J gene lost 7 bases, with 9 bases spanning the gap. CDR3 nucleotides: TGTGCCAGAAGTCCAGGTGAAGCTTTCTTT. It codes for CARSPGEAFF.

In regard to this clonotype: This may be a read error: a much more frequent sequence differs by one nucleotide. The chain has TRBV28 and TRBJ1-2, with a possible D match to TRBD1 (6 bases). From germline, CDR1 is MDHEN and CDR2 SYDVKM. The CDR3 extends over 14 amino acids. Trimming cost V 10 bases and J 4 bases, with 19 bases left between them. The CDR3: CANTGGGRLYGYTF. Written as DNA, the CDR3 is TGTGCCAACACCGGGGGGGGCCGCCTCTATGGCTACACCTTC.